The 10 T cell receptor beta chains reported below all come from one sample, sequenced in a study of CD8+ T cells in alopecia areata. It was cDNA, reverse transcribed from extracted RNA, that served as the sequencing template. Data came from immunoSEQ multiplex PCR; TCRdb stores just in-frame clones and leaves some out. The data show around 180,000 clones, under 80% seen once. Treatment described: oral pan-JAK inhibitor, 5-10 mg twice daily. Specimen: CD4+ T cells sorted from blood, collected between weeks 47 and 50, from a patient treated with tofacitinib. These receptors originate from a human donor with alopecia areata.

In nucleotides, the CDR3 is TGTGCTAGTGGTACCCCAGCTAGCGGGGGACTAAACGAGCAGTTCTTC. Translated, it gives CASGTPASGGLNEQFF. The genes are TRBV12-5 and TRBJ2-1; 10 positions match TRBD2. With 5 bases clipped from V and 10 bases from J, the junction kept 14 bases outside the gene matches. CDR3 length equals 16 residues. Germline assignment: CDR1 LGHNT and CDR2 FRNRAP.

Only a few counts were recorded for this clone. The chain links TRBV29-1 to TRBJ2-4, with D unresolved. CDR1 SQVTM and CDR2 ANQGSEA come from the germline V gene. This CDR3 comprises 11 residues. Trimming pared 6 bases from V and 7 bases from J, leaving 10 bases between. The CDR3 DNA sequence: TGCAGCGTACTGGACCGGAACATTCAGTACTTC. Amino acids: CSVLDRNIQYF.

The sample holds a few counts of this clone. The genes are TRBV30 and TRBJ2-7; unclear D gene. This CDR3 is 13 amino acids long. V shed 5 bases and J shed 5 bases, with 16 bases lying between them. Germline values: CDR1 GTSNPN, CDR2 SVGIG (reference sequence). As DNA, the CDR3 is TGTGCCTGGGACCTCGGGCCACACAACGAGCAGTACTTC. It codes for CAWDLGPHNEQYF.

The chain recombines TRBV7-2 with TRBJ2-2, with 8 bases identical to TRBD2. The CDR3 totals 16 residues. V was pared by 11 bases and J by 4 bases, with 15 bases of the junction left unmatched. CDR1 and CDR2 (germline): SGHTA, FQGNSA. In DNA, the CDR3 is TGTGCCTCCCGAAAAAATAGCGGGGCTACCACCGGGGAGCTGTTTTTT. This translates into CASRKNSGATTGELFF.

This clone was seen a single time. The gene calls are TRBV29-1 and TRBJ2-1; 12 bases match TRBD2. With V trimmed by 1 base and J by 8 bases, 9 bases remained unmatched. This CDR3 is built from 16 residues. CDR1 and CDR2 (germline): SQVTM, ANQGSEA. CDR3 residues: CSVEVRTSGVWDEQFF. The DNA for the CDR3 is TGCAGCGTTGAAGTAAGGACTAGCGGGGTTTGGGATGAGCAGTTCTTC.

This clone was seen a few times. The chain employs TRBV5-6 and TRBJ2-1; tentatively, D is TRBD1 (5 bases). Germline CDR1 and CDR2: SGHDT and YYEEEE. The CDR3 is made up of 14 amino acids. V was pared by 0 bases and J by 6 bases, with 10 bases between. For the CDR3, the DNA is TGTGCCAGCAGCTTGGGACAGTGGGGCAATGAGCAGTTCTTC. Protein sequence: CASSLGQWGNEQFF.

The chain combines TRBV15 with TRBJ2-3, with a tentative D call TRBD2 (6 bases). Germline V gives CDR1 LNHNV, CDR2 YYDKDF (reference sequence). V dropped 2 bases and J dropped 6 bases, with 15 bases sitting between them. The CDR3 consists of 15 residues. Here the CDR3 reads CATSRRDLFWDTQYF. The CDR3 DNA reads as TGTGCCACCAGCAGACGGGACTTATTTTGGGATACGCAGTATTTT.

This clone was picked up a small number of times. The V gene is TRBV5-1, the J gene TRBJ1-2, with 7 nucleotides matching TRBD1. This CDR3 has 15 residues. Germline CDR1 SGHRS, CDR2 YFSETQ. Trimming removed 3 bases from V and 4 bases from J; junction bases left unmatched: 9. The CDR3 nucleotides are TGCGCCAGCAGCTCTGTGGCGGGACAGACCTATGGCTACACCTTC. Amino acid sequence: CASSSVAGQTYGYTF.

The V call is TRBV5-6, the J call TRBJ2-7; D not resolved. Germline V gene sequence: CDR1 SGHDT, CDR2 YYEEEE. Trimming removed 3 bases at V and 7 bases at J, with 14 bases between. The CDR3 spans 13 residues. This CDR3 is CASSSALNREQYF. CDR3 in DNA: TGTGCCAGCAGCTCGGCCTTGAATCGGGAGCAGTACTTC.

The chain combines TRBV4-1 with TRBJ2-2; 8 nucleotides align to TRBD2. Germline V CDR1 and CDR2: MGHRA, YSYEKL. The CDR3 is 17 amino acids. Trimming took 7 bases from V and 2 from J; bases not matched to a gene: 12. The chain's CDR3 is CASTIRPAGGNTGELFF. In DNA, the CDR3 is TGCGCCAGCACCATAAGGCCGGCGGGGGGAAACACCGGGGAGCTGTTTTTT.